This T cell receptor beta chain is from a study of OX40 agonist ivuxolimab in advanced cancers. Sequenced by immunoSEQ multiplex PCR; TCRdb stores in-frame clones only, minus some. The sample records 40,000 to 50,000 clones, around nine tenths being singletons. The length of the CDR3 is 12 residues. V was clipped by 7 bases and J by 0 bases, with 4 bases between them. Germline V lookup: CDR1 MNHNS, CDR2 SASEGT. The sequence was obtained from an adult with an advanced solid tumor such as melanoma, head and neck, liver or kidney cancer. The specimen comprised CD4+ or CD8+ T cells sorted from blood, sampled in a trial of the OX40 agonist ivuxolimab. This chain links TRBV6-1 with TRBJ1-5, with D unclear. In nucleotides, the CDR3 is TGTGCCAGCACAGGTAGCAATCAGCCCCAGCATTTT. Translating it yields CASTGSNQPQHF.